One TCR beta chain is described in this entry. The V end lost 1 base, the J end lost 5 bases, and 9 bases lay between the germline ends. Germline V CDR1 and CDR2: MNHEY, SVGAGI. The CDR3 runs to 14 residues. With 60 Vbeta and 13 Jbeta primers, the PCR was carried out. Libraries were prepared by immunoSEQ multiplex PCR; TCRdb keeps only in-frame clonotypes and omits some of them. The sample holds approximately 74,000 clones, about 79% seen once. The data belong to a study of cytomegalovirus exposure and HLA in healthy donors. The clonotype was recovered from a man in his fifties or sixties in good health and CMV-seropositive. The V call is TRBV6-5, the J call TRBJ1-5, with no clear D. Sample: PBMCs. The CDR3, as DNA: TGTGCCAGCAGTTACTTATCGGGAGATCAGCCCCAGCATTTT. Its translation is CASSYLSGDQPQHF.